Presented here are 17 T cell receptor beta chains from one specimen sequenced in a study of immune evolution from preneoplasia to lung adenocarcinoma. Assay used: immunoSEQ multiplex PCR; TCRdb lists only in-frame clones, some missing. The table lists over 7,000 clones, roughly three quarters of them singletons, with 2.5% to 3.5% in the top ten. What was sequenced was FFPE invasive lung adenocarcinoma tissue. The receptors derive from a person between 35 and 49 years old with lung adenocarcinoma.

This clone was detected once. This rearrangement joins TRBV4-3 to TRBJ1-2; 9 bases match TRBD1. The CDR3 is 17 residues long. Germline trimming cut 3 bases from V and 1 base from J; bases unmatched to any gene: 9. Germline loops: CDR1 LGHNA, CDR2 YSLEER. The CDR3 reads CASSQWDRVIGNYGYTF. In nucleotides, the CDR3 is TGCGCCAGCAGCCAGTGGGACAGGGTGATCGGTAACTATGGCTACACCTTC.

This chain links TRBV19 with TRBJ1-1; TRBD1 matches 8 bases. This CDR3 is built from 16 residues. Germline CDR1 and CDR2: LNHDA and SQIVND (reference sequence). V lost 6 bases to trimming and J lost 0 bases; unmatched junction nucleotides: 9. CDR3 sequence: CASREQGQALNTEAFF. DNA for the CDR3: TGTGCCAGTAGGGAACAGGGACAGGCCCTGAACACTGAAGCTTTCTTT.

V and J are TRBV27 and TRBJ2-3; maybe TRBD1 (6 bases). The V and J ends lost 5 bases and 1 base respectively, with 19 bases between them. This CDR3 spans 17 amino acids. The germline CDR1 and CDR2 sequences are MNHEY and SMNVEV (reference sequence). CDR3 coding DNA: TGTGCCAGCAGTCCCATGAACAGGGTTTGGGGCACAGATACGCAGTATTTT. Translating it yields CASSPMNRVWGTDTQYF.

The rearrangement joins TRBV25-1 to TRBJ1-2; 10 bases match TRBD1. V was pared by 7 bases and J by 1 base, with 6 bases of the junction left unmatched. The CDR3 sequence is 15 residues long. Germline V CDR1 and CDR2: MGHDK, SYGVNS. This CDR3 is CASTGTGAINYGYTF. The CDR3 region has the DNA TGTGCCAGCACCGGGACAGGGGCCATTAACTATGGCTACACCTTC.

This clone was seen more than once but under ten times. The chain links TRBV5-1 to TRBJ2-7; 11 bases align to TRBD2. After removal of 0 bases from V and 6 bases from J, the junction contained 5 bases not matched to a gene. The germline V gene encodes CDR1 SGHRS and CDR2 YFSETQ. The CDR3 contains 15 residues. The CDR3, as DNA: TGCGCCAGCAGCTTGGAACTAGCGGGGGTCGGCGAGCAGTACTTC. Translating it yields CASSLELAGVGEQYF.

This clone was seen once. V is TRBV10-3 and J is TRBJ2-1, with D perhaps matching TRBD1 or TRBD2 (6 bases each). Germline V gene data show CDR1 as ENHRY and CDR2 as SYGVKD. Deletions cut 7 bases from V and 2 bases from J, with 24 bases between. The CDR3 runs 18 residues. Here the CDR3 DNA reads TGTGCCATCAAGGGGGTACAGGGCGGGACGCCACCCTACAATGAGCAGTTCTTC. As protein: CAIKGVQGGTPPYNEQFF.

The chain carries TRBV27 and TRBJ1-1; the match to TRBD1 covers 7 bases. The CDR3 contains 15 residues. Germline CDR1 reads MNHEY; CDR2 reads SMNVEV (reference sequence). J lost 5 bases, V lost 3 bases, and 9 bases had no gene match. CDR3 nucleotides: TGTGCCAGCAGTTTTGAGTCGACAGGGCGTACTGAAGCTTTCTTT. It yields the protein CASSFESTGRTEAFF.

The V and J genes are TRBV7-9 and TRBJ1-1, with 8 nucleotides matching TRBD1. CDR1 is SEHNR and CDR2 is FQNEAQ in the germline V gene (reference sequence). This CDR3 spans 15 amino acids. The J segment lost 0 bases and the V segment lost 11 bases, leaving 11 bases of the junction unmatched. The CDR3 spells CAGETPTGVNTEAFF. CDR3 DNA sequence: TGTGCCGGGGAAACGCCGACAGGGGTGAACACTGAAGCTTTCTTT.

The rearrangement joins TRBV7-2 to TRBJ2-2; the D gene is possibly TRBD1 (6 bases). CDR1 is SGHTA and CDR2 is FQGNSA in the germline V gene. The CDR3 runs to 15 residues. V was shortened by 5 bases and J by 5 bases, with 15 bases between the two germline ends. Here the CDR3 reads CASSPGTRNTGELFF. The DNA for the CDR3 is TGTGCCAGCAGCCCCGGGACAAGGAATACCGGGGAGCTGTTTTTT.

The chain recombines TRBV30 with TRBJ1-1; weak D call: TRBD1 (6 bases). The V end lost 3 bases, the J end lost 4 bases, and 15 bases lay between the germline ends. CDR3 length equals 14 residues. CDR1 is GTSNPN and CDR2 is SVGIG in the germline V gene (reference sequence). The CDR3 region is CAWSTGWSRTEAFF. In DNA, the CDR3 is TGTGCCTGGAGCACAGGGTGGTCTCGCACTGAAGCTTTCTTT.

The rearrangement links TRBV4-1 to TRBJ2-7; D ambiguous. The CDR3 is 16 residues long. Looked up from germline, CDR1 is MGHRA and CDR2 is YSYEKL. Trimming removed 0 bases from V and 4 bases from J, with 16 bases in between. The CDR3: CASSQELAANGYEQYF. CDR3 nucleotides: TGCGCCAGCAGCCAAGAACTGGCGGCCAACGGATACGAGCAGTACTTC.

This clone is a singleton in its sample. The rearrangement links TRBV7-8 to TRBJ2-7, with TRBD2 identical over 7 bases. This CDR3 is 16 amino acids long. The J segment lost 0 bases and the V segment lost 3 bases, leaving 8 bases of the junction unmatched. Germline assignment: CDR1 SGHVS and CDR2 FQNEAQ. CDR3 DNA: TGTGCCAGCAGCTTTGAAGGGGAGGGGACCTCCTACGAGCAGTACTTC. It yields the protein CASSFEGEGTSYEQYF.

V and J are TRBV19 and TRBJ2-3; no reliable D call. Germline V gives CDR1 LNHDA, CDR2 SQIVND (reference sequence). V was shortened by 3 bases and J by 0 bases, with 7 bases between the two germline ends. The length of the CDR3 is 14 residues. The DNA for the CDR3 is TGTGCCAGTAGTATCCGTACTAGCACAGATACGCAGTATTTT. Protein product: CASSIRTSTDTQYF.

The genes are TRBV7-2 and TRBJ2-3, with unresolved D. Germline CDR1 SGHTA, CDR2 FQGNSA. The ends were cut back, 2 bases at V and 4 bases at J, with 4 bases in the middle. There are 12 residues in the CDR3. This CDR3 reads CASSLNADTQYF. CDR3 in DNA: TGTGCCAGCAGCTTAAATGCAGATACGCAGTATTTT.

The rearrangement links TRBV7-9 to TRBJ2-2; D may be TRBD1 or TRBD2 (5 bases each). Germline V CDR1 and CDR2: SEHNR, FQNEAQ (reference sequence). V shed 4 bases and J shed 1 base, with 10 bases lying between them. The CDR3 runs 15 residues. Written as DNA, the CDR3 is TGTGCCAGCAGCTCGCCGGGACGGAACACCGGGGAGCTGTTTTTT. This gives the protein CASSSPGRNTGELFF.

The chain links TRBV6-7 to TRBJ1-1; 11 nucleotides align to TRBD1. TRBV6-7 is designated an ORF whose function remains uncertain. This CDR3 comprises 17 residues. V was pared by 2 bases and J by 0 bases, with 5 bases of the junction left unmatched. CDR3 residues: CASSYLGDRGLNTEAFF. CDR3 DNA sequence: TGTGCCAGCAGTTACCTAGGGGACAGGGGGTTGAACACTGAAGCTTTCTTT.

The chain joins TRBV2 to TRBJ2-5; 8 nucleotides align to TRBD1. Unmatched junction bases numbered 3, after V lost 0 bases and J lost 9 bases. This CDR3 comprises 13 residues. Per germline, CDR1 SNHLY and CDR2 FYNNEI. The CDR3 bases are TGTGCCAGCAGTGAAGCCCTGGACAGGGCCCAGTACTTC. Its protein is CASSEALDRAQYF.